Listed below are T cell receptor beta chains from one sample, sequenced in a study of cytomegalovirus exposure and HLA in healthy donors. The data were produced by immunoSEQ multiplex PCR, yet TCRdb's version contains in-frame clones alone and is incomplete. The data contain about 130,000 clones, over 70% of them singletons. Sequenced sample: PBMCs. Every receptor here comes from a woman between 50 and 59 years old in good health and CMV-seronegative. Both conserved end residues are part of each CDR3. Fields, in order: CDR3 length, J gene, clone size, V gene, D gene, CDR3 protein, CDR3 DNA. D genes are given only for firm matches. Clone size is shown for a subset of rows, as once, few, many or a class of expanded clone.

13	TRBJ2-3	NA	TRBV5-1	NA	CASRDARTDTQYF	TGCGCCAGCAGAGATGCACGGACAGATACGCAGTATTTT
13	TRBJ1-1	NA	TRBV27	NA	CASMQGLGTEAFF	TGTGCCAGTATGCAGGGTTTGGGCACTGAAGCTTTCTTT
18	TRBJ2-7	NA	TRBV11-2	TRBD2	CASSSISRLAGKVYEQYF	TGTGCCAGCAGCTCGATATCGAGACTAGCGGGAAAGGTCTACGAGCAGTACTTC
13	TRBJ2-7	NA	TRBV9	NA	CASSVAQGYEQYF	TGTGCCAGCAGCGTAGCCCAGGGCTACGAGCAGTACTTC
15	TRBJ2-7	NA	TRBV7-9	TRBD2	CASSSRPRGAHEQYF	TGTGCCAGCAGCTCTCGGCCGCGGGGGGCCCACGAGCAGTACTTC
15	TRBJ2-7	NA	TRBV28	TRBD2	CASSFVAGGIYEQYF	TGTGCCAGCAGTTTTGTAGCGGGAGGAATCTACGAGCAGTACTTC
12	TRBJ1-1	NA	TRBV7-9	TRBD1	CSSSPGTGYAFF	TGTTCCAGCAGCCCCGGGACAGGGTACGCTTTCTTT
14	TRBJ2-1	NA	TRBV7-9	NA	CASSLGQGSNEQFF	TGTGCCAGCAGCTTGGGTCAGGGTTCCAATGAGCAGTTCTTC
14	TRBJ2-7	NA	TRBV28	TRBD1	CASRPGTGSNEQYF	TGTGCCAGCAGGCCCGGGACAGGGTCTAACGAGCAGTACTTC
12	TRBJ2-7	NA	TRBV29-1	TRBD1	CSVQQGGGEQYF	TGCAGCGTTCAACAGGGGGGAGGCGAGCAGTACTTC
13	TRBJ1-3	NA	TRBV10-3	NA	CAISEQGGNTIYF	TGTGCCATCAGTGAACAGGGAGGAAACACCATATATTTT
15	TRBJ2-7	NA	TRBV5-1	TRBD2	CASSPQLAGSYEQYF	TGCGCCAGCAGCCCACAACTAGCGGGGTCCTACGAGCAGTACTTC
14	TRBJ1-5	NA	TRBV2	TRBD1	CASSAGTESQPQHF	TGTGCCAGCAGCGCCGGGACAGAAAGTCAGCCCCAGCATTTT
13	TRBJ2-7	few	TRBV7-8	NA	CASRWGQAYEQYF	TGTGCCAGCAGGTGGGGGCAAGCCTACGAGCAGTACTTC
15	TRBJ2-1	NA	TRBV6-5	TRBD2	CASSNLAGGANEQFF	TGTGCCAGCAGTAACCTAGCGGGAGGAGCAAATGAGCAGTTCTTC
16	TRBJ2-7	NA	TRBV5-1	TRBD1	CASSLPPGQVIDEQYF	TGCGCCAGCAGCTTGCCACCGGGACAGGTCATCGACGAGCAGTACTTC
12	TRBJ1-2	NA	TRBV28	NA	CASTGAPYGYTF	TGTGCCAGCACAGGGGCGCCTTATGGCTACACCTTC
13	TRBJ1-4	NA	TRBV30	NA	CAWRDTGEEKLFF	TGTGCCTGGAGGGACACAGGAGAGGAAAAACTGTTTTTT
14	TRBJ2-7	NA	TRBV7-9	NA	CASSLIASPYEQYF	TGTGCCAGCAGCTTAATTGCGAGCCCCTACGAGCAGTACTTC
15	TRBJ2-7	few	TRBV9	NA	CASSVGVAEAYEQYF	TGTGCCAGCAGCGTAGGGGTAGCGGAAGCCTACGAGCAGTACTTC
12	TRBJ1-1	NA	TRBV11-3	TRBD1	CASSLDRGEAFF	TGTGCCAGCAGCCTCGACAGGGGAGAAGCTTTCTTT
13	TRBJ1-4	few	TRBV19	NA	CASTTGAVEKLFF	TGTGCCAGTACCACAGGAGCAGTGGAAAAACTGTTTTTT
18	TRBJ2-7	NA	TRBV28	NA	CASSPQTGRGGLQYEQYF	TGTGCCAGCAGTCCCCAGACAGGTAGGGGGGGACTCCAGTACGAGCAGTACTTC
13	TRBJ2-7	NA	TRBV30	NA	CAWSVTGSGEQYF	TGTGCCTGGAGCGTCACAGGGTCCGGTGAGCAGTACTTC